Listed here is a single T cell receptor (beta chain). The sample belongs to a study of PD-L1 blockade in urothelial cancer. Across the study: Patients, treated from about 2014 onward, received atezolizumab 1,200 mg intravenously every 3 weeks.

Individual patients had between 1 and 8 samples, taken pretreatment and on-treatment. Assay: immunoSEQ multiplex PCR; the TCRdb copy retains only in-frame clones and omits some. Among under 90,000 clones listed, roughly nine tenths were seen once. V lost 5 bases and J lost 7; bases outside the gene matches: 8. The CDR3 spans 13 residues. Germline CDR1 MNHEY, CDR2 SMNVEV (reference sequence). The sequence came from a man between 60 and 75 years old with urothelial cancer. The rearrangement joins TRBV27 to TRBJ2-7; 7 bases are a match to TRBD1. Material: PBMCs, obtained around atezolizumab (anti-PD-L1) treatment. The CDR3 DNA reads TGTGCCAGCAGTCCCGACAGGGTGGGGGAGCAGTACTTC. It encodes CASSPDRVGEQYF.